A selection of T cell receptor beta chains follows, all from one sample in a study of blood T cell repertoires in COVID-19. TCRdb's table, derived via immunoSEQ multiplex PCR, lists solely in-frame clones and lacks some. The sample holds hundreds of thousands of clones, nearly 90% seen once. The sequencing input was PBMCs or T cells enriched from blood (not recorded which). The receptors were gathered from a woman between 18 and 29 years old with acute COVID-19. CDR3s include the opening cysteine and the closing phenylalanine or tryptophan. A D gene is named only where the DNA matches it firmly. Size values are once, few and many counts, or a class for expanded clones, and some rows have none.

>TRBV9|TRBD1|TRBJ2-3|NA
TGTGCCAGCAGCGGAACAGGGGACCGACCAGATACGCAGTATTTT
CASSGTGDRPDTQYF
>TRBV5-3|NA|TRBJ2-3|NA
TGTGCCAGAAGCTTGGCCCCTCTAGCGAACGATACGCAGTATTTT
CARSLAPLANDTQYF
>TRBV5-5|TRBD1|TRBJ2-3|NA
TGTGCCAGCAGCTCCACCGGGACAGAAGCAGATACGCAGTATTTT
CASSSTGTEADTQYF
>TRBV11-2|NA|TRBJ2-7|NA
TGTGCCAGCAGCCGCCCCGGGGATGAGCAGTACTTC
CASSRPGDEQYF
>TRBV10-3|NA|TRBJ1-5|NA
TGTGCCATCAGTGTACAGGGTCAGCCCCAGCATTTT
CAISVQGQPQHF
>TRBV10-3|TRBD1|TRBJ2-7|once
TGTGCCATCACTCGGGACAGCTCCTACGAGCAGTACTTC
CAITRDSSYEQYF
>TRBV11-2|NA|TRBJ1-1|NA
TGTGCCAGCAGCCTCGGACAAACGAACACTGAAGCTTTCTTT
CASSLGQTNTEAFF
>TRBV29-1|NA|TRBJ2-3|NA
TGCAGCGTTACCCCCCCGTGGGGAGGGGGGACAGATACGCAGTATTTT
CSVTPPWGGGTDTQYF
>TRBV18|TRBD1|TRBJ2-1|NA
TGTGCCAGCTCACCGACGACAGGGCGCAGCCCCTACAATGAGCAGTTCTTC
CASSPTTGRSPYNEQFF
>TRBV7-6|TRBD2|TRBJ2-7|NA
TGTGCCAGCCGGGGACTAGCGGGAGGGCTAACCCCCTACGAGCAGTACTTC
CASRGLAGGLTPYEQYF
>TRBV1|NA|TRBJ2-7|NA
TGCACCAGCAGCCAGGACCGGGGACTAGCGGTTTCCTACGAGCAGTACTTC
CTSSQDRGLAVSYEQYF
>TRBV12-3/TRBV12-4|NA|TRBJ1-2|NA
TGTGCCAGCAGTGGGGGGGCGGGAGGCTACACCTTC
CASSGGAGGYTF
>TRBV9|NA|TRBJ1-2|NA
TGTGCCAGCAGCGTAGGGGCGGGAAGGTACTATGGCTACACCTTC
CASSVGAGRYYGYTF
>TRBV7-9|TRBD1|TRBJ1-1|NA
TGTGCCAGCAGCCGACACCGGGACAGGGTCACTGAAGCTTTCTTT
CASSRHRDRVTEAFF
>TRBV28|NA|TRBJ1-3|NA
TGTGCCAGCAGTGACCGGGACACACCTCAACCAACGCGTGGAAACACCATATATTTT
CASSDRDTPQPTRGNTIYF
>TRBV10-3|NA|TRBJ2-7|NA
TGTGCCATCAGTCGGGACTCAGGGTACGAGCAGTACTTC
CAISRDSGYEQYF
>TRBV28|NA|TRBJ1-2|NA
TGTGCCAGCAGTTTAAGGGGACTTGGCTACACCTTC
CASSLRGLGYTF
>TRBV3-1/TRBV3-2|NA|TRBJ2-1|NA
TGTGCCAGCAGCCCCCCGGGATTTGCCTACAATGAGCAGTTCTTC
CASSPPGFAYNEQFF
>TRBV28|NA|TRBJ1-2|once
TGTGCCAGCAGTTCGCGTGGCTACACCTTC
CASSSRGYTF
>TRBV3-1/TRBV3-2|NA|TRBJ2-7|once
TGTGCCAGCAGCCAAGGGCTCCCCTACGAGCAGTACTTC
CASSQGLPYEQYF
>TRBV29-1|TRBD1|TRBJ1-1|many
TGCAGCGCCCAAGGGACAGGGAACACTGAAGCTTTCTTT
CSAQGTGNTEAFF
>TRBV10-2|NA|TRBJ1-5|NA
TGCGCCAGCAGTGAGTGGAGGGCGGAGCAGCCCCAGCATTTT
CASSEWRAEQPQHF
>TRBV27|NA|TRBJ2-7|NA
TGTGCCGCCTGCAGGGCGGCGGTTTCCTACGAGCAGTACTTC
CAACRAAVSYEQYF
>TRBV30|TRBD2|TRBJ2-1|NA
TGTGCCTGGAGTAGCGGGAGGAGTACCAATGAGCAGTTCTTC
CAWSSGRSTNEQFF
>TRBV10-2|TRBD2|TRBJ2-1|NA
TGCGCCAGCAGTGTTTTAACTAGCGGAACCTACAATGAGCAGTTCTTC
CASSVLTSGTYNEQFF
>TRBV30|NA|TRBJ1-1|NA
TGTGCCTGGAGTGACGGAGATGAAGCTTTCTTT
CAWSDGDEAFF